This T cell receptor (beta chain) is from a study of blood T cell repertoires in COVID-19. CDR3 length equals 16 residues. Trimming shortened V by 2 bases and J by 3 bases, and 14 bases separated the two germline ends. The germline CDR1 and CDR2 sequences are MNHNS and SASEGT. This clone appeared a few times. TCRdb's table, derived via immunoSEQ multiplex PCR, lists solely in-frame clones and lacks some. This table has hundreds of thousands of clones, around 90% appearing once. The source of this sequence is a man aged 18 to 29 with COVID-19, enrolled during active disease. What was sequenced was peripheral blood. This chain joins TRBV6-1 and TRBJ2-1; D unclear. CDR3 nucleotide sequence: TGTGCCAGCAGTGAATTGGTTGTAGCTCTCTACAATGAGCAGTTCTTC. This codes for CASSELVVALYNEQFF.